This T cell receptor (beta chain) was identified during a study of control samples from healthy donors and cancer patients. CDR3 length equals 16 residues. CDR1 is SGHTA, CDR2 FQGNSA, per germline. V was trimmed by 5 bases and J by 0 bases, leaving 16 bases between them. Assay: immunoSEQ multiplex PCR; the TCRdb copy retains only in-frame clones and omits some. Of roughly 24,000 clones listed, approximately 78% are singletons. This clone turned up a few times. Material for sequencing was PBMCs. This receptor was taken from a man aged 55 to 70 with colorectal cancer. The chain employs TRBV7-2 and TRBJ1-2, with D perhaps TRBD1 (6 bases). The CDR3 region is CASSPRQEGANYGYTF. DNA of the CDR3: TGTGCCAGCAGCCCCCGACAGGAAGGGGCTAACTATGGCTACACCTTC.